The present T cell receptor (beta chain) was sequenced within a study of blood T cell repertoires in COVID-19. Whole-study context: PBMCs, B-cell-depleted T cells, or T cells were the source of the cDNA or gDNA that made up the material.

CDR1 MNHNY and CDR2 SVGAGI come from the germline V gene (reference sequence). This CDR3 comprises 15 residues. V gave up 6 bases and J gave up 3 bases; unmatched junction bases: 8. Original data processing: Amplification of reference gene primers was used by the study to estimate nucleated cell counts. Here immunoSEQ multiplex PCR was the method, and the copy in TCRdb shows in-frame clones only, minus some. From that table come the V and J calls and clone size; the DNA was used to work out D and trimming. Found here are approximately 150,000 clones, around 89% of them singletons; the top ten hold roughly a sixth.

V is TRBV6-6 and J is TRBJ2-7; 10 bases align to TRBD1. The clonotype originates from a man aged 50-60 years with active or convalescent COVID-19. Sequenced material: peripheral blood. CDR3 residues: CASRTGGDRGYEQYF. The CDR3 DNA sequence: TGTGCCAGCAGGACAGGGGGCGATCGGGGCTACGAGCAGTACTTC.